Below, 19 T cell receptor beta chains from the same sample are listed, as sequenced in a study of neurological immune-mediated disorders. TCRdb passed the 5' RACE reads through MiXCR, listing each CDR3 protein once. The table includes 45,000 to 60,000 distinct CDR3 sequences, about 2.5% detected once. The source material was PBMCs. The receptors were sampled from a man between 45 and 60 years old with multiple sclerosis.

As to this clonotype: A clone one base away is much larger, so this may be a read error. The chain carries TRBV28 and TRBJ2-4, with D uncertain. The CDR3 is 12 amino acids. Germline CDR1 is MDHEN and CDR2 is SYDVKM. The CDR3 reads CASSLSKKIQYF. CDR3 DNA: TGTGCCAGCAGTTTAAGCAAAAAAATTCAGTACTTC.

This clonotype came up many times. The V call is TRBV7-9, the J call TRBJ1-1; no reliable D call. CDR3 length: 12 residues. Germline V gene data show CDR1 as SEHNR and CDR2 as FQNEAQ (reference sequence). The germline V and J ends were trimmed by 1 base and 7 bases, with 7 bases remaining between them. The CDR3 nucleotides are TGTGCCAGCAGCTTAGGCGGGCTTGAAGCTTTCTTT. Its protein is CASSLGGLEAFF.

At least ten counts were recorded for this clonotype. The chain couples TRBV24-1 to TRBJ2-3; 9 bases are shared with TRBD1. The CDR3 runs to 15 residues. Germline CDR1 KGHDR, CDR2 SFDVKD. The V segment lost 7 bases and the J segment 5 bases; nucleotides outside the gene matches: 9. The CDR3 sequence: CATRVNRGLEDTQYF. CDR3 sequence (DNA): TGTGCCACCAGGGTCAACAGGGGGCTCGAAGATACGCAGTATTTT.

This clonotype has a count of ten or more. The rearrangement uses TRBV3-1 and TRBJ1-1; 8 bases align to TRBD1. Trimming cost V 6 bases and J 5 bases; bases outside gene matches: 8. Germline V CDR1 and CDR2: LGHDT, YNNKEL (reference sequence). The CDR3 spans 14 residues. The CDR3 coding sequence is TGTGCCAGCAGTCTAACAGGGGGGAAAACTGAAGCTTTCTTT. Translating it yields CASSLTGGKTEAFF.

Many counts were recorded for this clonotype. The genes are TRBV15 and TRBJ1-1; D might be TRBD1 (5 bases). Germline V gives CDR1 LNHNV, CDR2 YYDKDF (reference sequence). The CDR3 has 13 residues. V gave up 0 bases and J gave up 6 bases, with 8 bases separating them. CDR3 sequence (DNA): TGTGCCACCAGCAGAGAGGAGGGGTCTGAAGCTTTCTTT. Translation gives CATSREEGSEAFF.

This clonotype has at least ten counts. V usage is TRBV15 and J usage is TRBJ2-5; no clear D. V lost 0 bases to trimming and J lost 7 bases, with 15 bases between them. The CDR3 contains 15 residues. Germline V gene sequence: CDR1 LNHNV, CDR2 YYDKDF (reference sequence). The CDR3, as DNA: TGTGCCACCAGCAGAGACTCACCCTTCTCCGGGACCCAGTACTTC. Amino acids: CATSRDSPFSGTQYF.

The genes are TRBV18 and TRBJ2-7; D is uncertain. Germline loops: CDR1 KGHSH, CDR2 LQKENI. Trimming pared 6 bases from V and 4 bases from J, leaving 7 bases between. The CDR3 is 11 amino acids. The CDR3 here is CASSLKYEQYF. The CDR3 nucleotides read TGTGCCAGCTCCCTTAAGTACGAGCAGTACTTC. The full variable domain, its missing parts supplied by reference TRBV18 and TRBJ2-7, is NAGVMQNPRHLVRRRGQEARLRCSPMKGHSHVYWYRQLPEEGLKFMVYLQKENIIDESGMPKERFSAEFPKEGPSILRIQQVVRGDSAAYFCASSLKYEQYFGPGTRLTVT.

This clonotype was recorded many times. The rearrangement joins TRBV5-1 to TRBJ2-3; either TRBD1 or TRBD2 may fit D (6 bases each). Germline V CDR1 and CDR2: SGHRS, YFSETQ. The CDR3 contains 14 residues. Trimming took 0 bases from V and 4 from J, leaving 9 bases between them. CDR3: CASSLVGGADTQYF. In DNA, the CDR3 is TGCGCCAGCAGCTTGGTCGGGGGCGCAGATACGCAGTATTTT. The full variable domain, its missing parts supplied by reference TRBV5-1 and TRBJ2-3, is KAGVTQTPRYLIKTRGQQVTLSCSPISGHRSVSWYQQTPGQGLQFLFEYFSETQRNKGNFPGRFSGRQFSNSRSEMNVSTLELGDSALYLCASSLVGGADTQYFGPGTRLTVL.

This clonotype was seen more than once but under ten times. The rearrangement uses TRBV10-3 and TRBJ1-1, with D possibly TRBD1 on 6 matching bases. Trimming took 6 bases from V and 2 from J, leaving 13 bases between them. Germline V gives CDR1 ENHRY, CDR2 SYGVKD. This CDR3 spans 14 amino acids. The CDR3 loop is CAIRLQGGNTEAFF. DNA for the CDR3: TGTGCCATCAGACTACAGGGCGGAAACACTGAAGCTTTCTTT.

In its sample, this clonotype was seen many times. The V and J genes are TRBV28 and TRBJ1-2; D might be TRBD1 (5 bases). V lost 4 bases and J 4 bases, leaving 10 bases between the germline ends. The CDR3 runs 13 residues. Germline V gives CDR1 MDHEN, CDR2 SYDVKM. CDR3 in DNA: TGTGCCAGCAGTTCCCCAGGGCCCTATGGCTACACCTTC. Its protein is CASSSPGPYGYTF.

This clonotype was picked up many times. J is TRBJ2-1 and V is TRBV5-1, with a weak D call TRBD1 (6 bases). Germline-derived CDR1 and CDR2 are SGHRS and YFSETQ. V dropped 8 bases and J dropped 8 bases, with 20 bases sitting between them. CDR3 length: 14 amino acids. In DNA, the CDR3 is TGCGCCAGTGAAGCCACCGCACAGGGTGATGAGCAGTTCTTC. It is translated as CASEATAQGDEQFF.

This clonotype was counted ten times or more. The CDR3 reads CASSLAGSGVPYEQYF. The CDR3 bases are TGTGCCAGCAGTTTAGCGGGTAGCGGGGTTCCCTACGAGCAGTACTTC. This chain uses TRBV12-3 or TRBV12-4 with TRBJ2-7; 8 bases are a match to TRBD2. The CDR3 contains 16 residues. V was clipped by 0 bases and J by 2 bases; unmatched bases: 6.

This clonotype was observed many times. The chain has TRBV3-1 and TRBJ1-5, with 10 bases aligning to TRBD1. The V segment lost 4 bases and the J segment 5 bases; nucleotides outside the gene matches: 2. The CDR3 consists of 14 residues. Germline CDR1 is LGHDT and CDR2 is YNNKEL (reference sequence). In DNA, the CDR3 is TGTGCCAGCAGCCGGACAGGGGGAGATCAGCCCCAGCATTTT. Its translation: CASSRTGGDQPQHF.

This clonotype was found many times. The chain has TRBV15 and TRBJ1-4; D ambiguous. Germline V gene sequence: CDR1 LNHNV, CDR2 YYDKDF (reference sequence). This CDR3 is built from 19 residues. The V end lost 3 bases, the J end lost 0 bases, and 20 bases lay between the germline ends. CDR3 sequence reads: CATSRNSLGRTTTNEKLFF. DNA for the CDR3: TGTGCCACCAGCAGGAATTCATTAGGACGGACGACAACTAATGAAAAACTGTTTTTT.

In its sample, this clonotype was seen many times. The chain couples TRBV5-5 to TRBJ2-6, with TRBD1 identical over 10 bases. V shed 5 bases and J 15 bases; nucleotides not matched to a gene: 17. The CDR3 is 16 amino acids. Germline CDR1 is SGHKS and CDR2 is YYEKEE (reference sequence). The CDR3 DNA reads TGTGCCAGCAGATTCGTACGGGGACAGGGGTTCCTAGACCTGACTTTC. Translation gives CASRFVRGQGFLDLTF.

This clonotype was seen repeatedly, ten times or more. The chain combines TRBV6-2 or TRBV6-3 with TRBJ2-3, with unresolved D. The CDR3 consists of 12 residues. V dropped 2 bases and J dropped 11 bases, with 11 bases sitting between them. Germline loops: CDR1 MNHEY, CDR2 SVGEGT. Here the CDR3 DNA reads TGTGCCAGCAGTTACGAAGCCATTAAGCAGTATTTT. Its protein product is CASSYEAIKQYF.

This clonotype was recorded many times. The rearrangement joins TRBV20-1 to TRBJ2-3, with a tentative D call TRBD2 (5 bases). Between the trimmed V and J ends, which lost 1 base and 1 base, there was a span of 15 bases. The germline CDR1 and CDR2 sequences are DFQATT and SNEGSKA (reference sequence). This CDR3 contains 16 residues. The CDR3 here is CSARAPGLHRTDTQYF. The CDR3 DNA reads TGCAGTGCTAGAGCCCCCGGACTTCATCGCACAGATACGCAGTATTTT.

Of note for this clonotype: A much larger clone is a single base away; this may be a read error. The chain recombines TRBV3-1 with TRBJ1-1; no firm D call. The length of the CDR3 is 11 residues. CDR1 and CDR2 (germline): LGHDT, YNNKEL (reference sequence). As DNA, the CDR3 is TGTGTCAGCAGCCAAGTCGATGAAGCTTTCTTT. Translated: CVSSQVDEAFF.

The sample holds many counts of this clonotype. The chain combines TRBV4-1 with TRBJ2-1; no clear D. V lost 2 bases and J lost 2, with 13 bases in between. Germline CDR1 is MGHRA and CDR2 is YSYEKL. This CDR3 contains 16 residues. CDR3 bases: TGCGCCAGCAGCCAAATAGACATCATCGCCTACAATGAGCAGTTCTTC. Translating it yields CASSQIDIIAYNEQFF.